This T cell receptor (beta chain) is drawn from a study of T cells after yellow fever vaccination. The germline V gene has CDR1 MNHEY and CDR2 SMNVEV (reference sequence). Trimming stripped 5 bases from V and 0 bases from J, with 2 bases between. CDR3 size: 13 residues. This clonotype has at least ten counts. In TCRdb, the 5' RACE reads were re-called with MiXCR into one record per CDR3 protein. The profile shows about 320,000 distinct CDR3 sequences, around 4.5% of them singletons. The rearrangement uses TRBV27 and TRBJ2-6; no clear D. Material: PBMCs, obtained 15 days after the yellow fever booster vaccination. The source is a man younger than 30 who received the YFV17D yellow fever vaccine. The CDR3: CASSISGANVLTF. As DNA, the CDR3 is TGTGCCAGCAGTATCTCTGGGGCCAACGTCCTGACTTTC.